Sequencing of this TCR beta chain was carried out in a study of shared clonotypes between healthy human individuals (TCRdb year 2020). Study-wide context: The cohort comprised a couple of women and three men aged 18 to 49 years. To estimate repertoire size and how much clonotype sharing occurs between individuals, the study deeply sequenced the blood TCR repertoires of 4 to 6 healthy adults. Between about 0.94 and 8.9 billion PBMCs per donor were obtained by leukapheresis. To increase sequencing depth and limit assay-specific biases, TCR repertoire library preparation and sequencing were carried out by different laboratories using diverse techniques. For each donor, CD4 naive and CD4 memory were each run on three plates, CD8 naive on two plates, and CD8 memory on one plate.

Findings and caveats that apply to the study as a whole: Approximately 5% of naive CD4, 3.5% of naive CD8, approximately 2% of memory CD4, and more than 0.35% of memory CD8 clonotypes were shared across a few donors. The small number of donors limited the genetic and exposure-history diversity represented. Estimated clonotype richness was generally larger for naive than for memory subsets. Pairwise subsampling indicated that sequencing depth was expected to affect the degree of clonotype sharing among donors. Sampling was limited to blood, and TCR repertoires in tissue likely differ from TCR repertoires in blood. Clonotypes shared by all four sorted-subset donors showed higher generation probabilities than non-shared clonotypes. Even with the large sequencing depth, rarefaction of the sorted-subset datasets indicated that sequencing was incomplete.

Using the deep immunoSEQ assay, TCR CDR3 regions were amplified from genomic DNA by multiplex PCR. For each cell subset, the extracted genomic DNA was distributed evenly across all wells of several immunoSEQ 96-well plates, and each plate served as one replicate. For sorted subsets, roughly 200 ng genomic DNA, equal to 30,000 or so T cell genomes, was loaded into each replicate PCR. Purified libraries were measured with a Qubit 3.0 fluorometer, size-checked on a Bioanalyzer 2100, and measured again with the KAPA Library Quantification kit. Every immunoSEQ 96-well plate was sequenced on a dedicated single-read 150-cycle Illumina NextSeq 550 flow cell. The authors' pipeline ran thus. Because only junctional sequences without quality scores were contained in the immunoSEQ output, filtering matching that applied to full-length reads could not be performed. To assign V/J genes and CDR3, sequences were annotated against IMGT germline references using PyIR, a Python wrapper for IgBLAST v1.9. Any read was removed if the V/J assignment was weak (E-value above 1e-6), the CDR3 was missing, or the read contained stop codons, out-of-frame junctions, or ambiguous translated residues. A V3J clonotype was defined by an identical inferred V gene, J gene, and CDR3 amino acid sequence. Percentage overlap between repertoires was calculated by dividing the number of shared unique clonotypes by the size of the smaller repertoire. Three approaches were used to assess repertoire richness: RTK rarefaction, the Chao1 estimator, and Recon v2.1 estimates of unobserved clonotypes. Generation probabilities were computed with OLGA for all TCRbeta clonotypes obtained by the gDNA method from a few donors. Drawn from immuneACCESS, this table holds only the in-frame rearrangements with V and J called that TCRdb kept. Clones are partly lost; checked studies trace under half to an unresolved V gene and leave the rest unexplained. V, J and clone size derive from that table, while D and trimming were established from the DNA sequence. This sample has 950,000 to 1,300,000 clones in its table, and 65% to 75% of those were observed once. The ten biggest clones cover about 1.5% of the sample.

The donors were healthy, HIV-negative adults with no recently reported acute infections or vaccinations. Every donor was a Caucasian adult living in Nashville, Tennessee, USA. CD4+ T cells were enriched through magnetic negative selection, after which naive cells were positively selected on CD45RA and the remaining negative fraction served as the memory subset. Blood was collected by leukapheresis, and PBMCs were isolated by Ficoll-Histopaque density gradient centrifugation and then cryopreserved in liquid nitrogen vapor phase. Analytical flow cytometry was used to check the purity and quantity of every magnetically sorted T cell population. From each sorted fraction, genomic DNA was isolated and quantified by UV absorbance on a Nanodrop 2000c. Concerning this clone: Its antigen is unknown. Per-base qualities were not stored, and no clone one base away is much larger.

CDR1 LNHDA and CDR2 SQIVND were looked up in the germline V gene (reference sequence). Germline trimming: 3 bases from V, 4 bases from J; junction bases outside gene matches: 5. CDR3 length: 16 amino acids, cysteine to phenylalanine. Here the CDR3 DNA is all that survives: 48 bases in frame from base 1. The rearranged chain carries TRBV19 and TRBJ1-5, and TRBD1 matches 11 of the central bases. This clonotype was obtained from a man aged 18 to 29 in good health. The sequenced material came from memory CD4+ T cells sorted from blood. The cell subset or site label of this sample denotes: CD45RA-negative fraction. The encoded CDR3 is CASSIGDRGGNQPQHF. The DNA sequence is given as TGTGCCAGTAGTATCGGGGACAGGGGGGGAAATCAGCCCCAGCATTTT.